What follows is one T cell receptor beta chain and its context. The target antigen is unknown. The protocol was immunoSEQ multiplex PCR, while the TCRdb copy is restricted to in-frame clones and leaves out a portion. Of 130,000 to 150,000 clones listed, approximately 88% are singletons. This specimen comes from a study of T cell responses to AZD1222 COVID-19 vaccine. The study, taken as a whole, reports: Only a handful of people who got AZD1222 tested seropositive at baseline.

Between the trimmed V and J ends, which lost 0 bases and 4 bases, there was a span of 9 bases. In germline, CDR1 is LGHDT, CDR2 YNNKEL (reference sequence). The CDR3 is 14 residues long. The clonotype comes from an adult who received the MenACWY meningococcal vaccine as a control. This specimen consisted of peripheral blood, obtained 28 days after the second dose of the MenACWY control vaccine. The V gene is TRBV3-1 (or the pseudogene TRBV3-2), the J gene TRBJ1-2; possible D gene TRBD1, 6 bases. The CDR3 here is CASSQDTQGYGYTF. The CDR3 DNA reads TGTGCCAGCAGCCAAGATACACAGGGCTATGGCTACACCTTC.